What follows is one T cell receptor (beta chain) and its context. Its antigen is unidentified. The data originate from a study of radiotherapy plus CTLA-4 blockade in lung cancer. Study as a whole: Among patients, roughly 18% showed objective responses, and around 30% had disease control. General study findings and limits: TCR clones of tumor origin grew in blood after radiotherapy plus ipilimumab.

The CDR3 runs to 15 residues. Trimming left V 3 bases short and J 3 bases short, with 11 bases between. CDR1 and CDR2 from the germline V gene are SSHAT and FNYEAQ (reference sequence). Treatment of patients with chemo-refractory metastatic non-small-cell lung cancer consisted of focal radiation plus CTLA-4 blockade with ipilimumab. This table comes from immunoSEQ multiplex PCR, and its TCRdb copy is limited to in-frame clones, with some not included. The data contain 39,000 or so clones, over 65% of them singletons. The starting material was peripheral blood, obtained from a patient treated with radiotherapy plus ipilimumab. This TCR was sampled from a human donor with non-small cell lung cancer who had stable disease on radiotherapy plus ipilimumab. The chain links TRBV7-7 to TRBJ2-2; D possibly uses TRBD1 or TRBD2 (6 bases each). The CDR3: CASSLRGAHTGELFF. For the CDR3, the DNA is TGTGCCAGCAGCTTGAGGGGGGCCCACACCGGGGAGCTGTTTTTT.